These 25 T cell receptor beta chains came from one sample sequenced in a study of Graves' ophthalmopathy and Graves' hyperthyroidism. The TCR beta CDR3 regions underwent amplification from RNA transcripts. Following a first-round RT-PCR that used HTBI primers, a second-round multiplex PCR was carried out. TCRdb re-called the multiplex PCR reads with MiXCR, one entry per CDR3 protein. The sample has around 1,200,000 distinct CDR3 sequences, 35% to 40% seen once. The sequencing input was peripheral blood or thyroid tissue (not recorded which). Receptors were obtained from an adult man with Graves' hyperthyroidism.

DNA for the CDR3: TGTGCCACCCGAGAGGGCGGGGAGCTGTTTTTT. Protein product: CATREGGELFF. The rearrangement uses TRBV10-3 and TRBJ2-2; D is possibly TRBD2 (5 bases). The CDR3 runs to 11 residues. Trimming cost V 10 bases and J 7 bases, with 10 bases left between them. Germline CDR1 reads ENHRY; CDR2 reads SYGVKD.

This clonotype was counted between two and nine times. The chain uses TRBV9 and TRBJ1-6, with D maybe TRBD1 (5 bases). Trimming took 3 bases from V and 9 from J, leaving 10 bases between them. The CDR3 has 13 amino acids. Looked up from germline, CDR1 is SGDLS and CDR2 is YYNGEE. CDR3 sequence reads: CASSARQSSPLHF. CDR3 nucleotide sequence: TGTGCCAGCAGCGCCCGACAGTCTTCACCCCTCCACTTT.

The chain has TRBV6-2 or TRBV6-3 and TRBJ1-1; no firm D call. The germline V gene encodes CDR1 MNHEY and CDR2 SVGEGT. This CDR3 has 14 amino acids. V shed 5 bases and J shed 2 bases, with 12 bases lying between them. CDR3 sequence: CASSNRARNTEAFF. The CDR3 coding sequence is TGTGCCAGCAGTAACCGGGCGAGAAACACTGAAGCTTTCTTT.

This clonotype was detected many times. The rearrangement joins TRBV12-3 or TRBV12-4 to TRBJ1-5; 11 nucleotides agree with TRBD1. The CDR3 has 17 amino acids. J was trimmed by 3 bases and V by 6 bases; bases with no gene match: 10. DNA for the CDR3: TGTGCCAGCAGCGTCTTCCCGGGACAGGGGGACAATCAGCCCCAGCATTTT. Its translation is CASSVFPGQGDNQPQHF.

This chain links TRBV29-1 with TRBJ1-2; D is ambiguous. In germline, CDR1 is SQVTM, CDR2 ANQGSEA. Trimming shortened V by 4 bases and J by 8 bases, and 17 bases separated the two germline ends. This CDR3 has 13 residues. CDR3 loop: CSVVPRGIYGYTF. CDR3 nucleotides: TGCAGCGTTGTTCCCAGAGGGATCTACGGCTACACCTTC.

This clonotype was seen at least ten times. V and J are TRBV7-7 and TRBJ1-1; D is uncertain. Germline assignment: CDR1 SSHAT and CDR2 FNYEAQ (reference sequence). Trimming left V 1 base short and J 4 bases short, with 7 bases between. This CDR3 has 13 amino acids. The CDR3 loop reads CASSLDSGTEAFF. CDR3 DNA sequence: TGTGCCAGCAGCTTAGATAGTGGCACTGAAGCTTTCTTT.

Many counts were recorded for this clonotype. The rearrangement uses TRBV20-1 and TRBJ1-2; D unclear. Trimming pared 5 bases from V and 4 bases from J, leaving 11 bases between. The CDR3 is made up of 12 amino acids. The germline gives CDR1 DFQATT, CDR2 SNEGSKA (reference sequence). CDR3 DNA: TGCAGTGCTCCGCCGACCGGCTATGGCTACACCTTC. Translating gives CSAPPTGYGYTF.

This clonotype was counted ten times or more. This chain uses TRBV29-1 with TRBJ2-7; D is uncertain. The ends were cut back, 4 bases at V and 6 bases at J, with 13 bases in the middle. The CDR3 length is 12 residues. The germline V gene encodes CDR1 SQVTM and CDR2 ANQGSEA. CDR3 sequence (DNA): TGCAGCGTTGGTTGGGGTCTTGGCGAGCAGTACTTC. Encoded protein: CSVGWGLGEQYF.

In its sample, this clonotype was seen many times. The CDR3: CASSLTSGRLGSYEQYF. The CDR3 DNA follows: TGTGCCAGCAGCTTAACTAGCGGGCGCCTCGGAAGCTACGAGCAGTACTTC. The chain employs TRBV7-2 and TRBJ2-7; 9 bases fit TRBD2. This CDR3 has 17 amino acids. Germline V gene data show CDR1 as SGHTA and CDR2 as FQGNSA. V trimming: 2 bases; J trimming: 3 bases; junction bases outside the gene matches: 11.

The chain carries TRBV12-3 or TRBV12-4 and TRBJ2-7; TRBD1 or TRBD2 may be the D gene (5 bases each). This CDR3 is 14 amino acids long. The V and J ends lost 2 bases and 3 bases respectively, with 11 bases between them. CDR3 amino acids: CASSLRGTIYEQYF. Written as DNA, the CDR3 is TGTGCCAGCAGTTTACGGGGCACGATCTACGAGCAGTACTTC.

This clonotype was found a few times. The V gene is TRBV7-9, the J gene TRBJ2-7; weak D call: TRBD1 (6 bases). Germline values: CDR1 SEHNR, CDR2 FQNEAQ (reference sequence). This CDR3 has 15 amino acids. The ends were cut back, 6 bases at V and 2 bases at J, with 17 bases in the middle. CDR3 DNA: TGTGCCAGCAGTTTTCCCGAGGACAGAGCCTACGAGCAGTACTTC. It yields the protein CASSFPEDRAYEQYF.

This clonotype has a count of ten or more. J is TRBJ1-3 and V is TRBV10-3; TRBD1 aligns across 7 bases. The germline gives CDR1 ENHRY, CDR2 SYGVKD. V shed 6 bases, J shed 2 bases, and the junction held 10 bases outside the gene matches. The CDR3 totals 16 residues. In DNA, the CDR3 is TGTGCCATCAGAAAAACAGGGGTTGACGCTGGAAACACCATATATTTT. Its protein product is CAIRKTGVDAGNTIYF.

At least ten counts were recorded for this clonotype. The chain employs TRBV7-9 and TRBJ2-2; 12 nucleotides agree with TRBD2. CDR3 length: 17 residues. V was pared by 6 bases and J by 1 base, with 6 bases of the junction left unmatched. The germline gives CDR1 SEHNR, CDR2 FQNEAQ (reference sequence). The CDR3 DNA follows: TGTGCCAGCAGTCCCTCGGGACTAGCGGGGAACACCGGGGAGCTGTTTTTT. It encodes CASSPSGLAGNTGELFF.

There are a few counts of this clonotype. The conserved phenylalanine or tryptophan normally closing the CDR3 is absent here, so this likely arose from a read error. Because the CDR3's place on the DNA is in doubt, the DNA is left out and the CDR3 is given as listed by TCRdb. This sequence joins TRBV14 and TRBJ2-5; the table gives TRBD2 as D, unverified against the DNA. The CDR3 spans 8 amino acids, including both terminal residues. The germline V gene has CDR1 SGHDN and CDR2 FVKESK. CDR3 amino acids: CASSHLAG.

The chain joins TRBV7-9 to TRBJ2-2, with TRBD1 matching over 7 bases. The CDR3 is 17 residues long. The trim removed 1 base at V and 5 bases at J, leaving 10 bases unmatched. Germline values: CDR1 SEHNR, CDR2 FQNEAQ (reference sequence). Here the CDR3 reads CASSLGNRDSRTGELFF. The CDR3 nucleotides read TGTGCCAGCAGCTTAGGGAACAGGGACAGTCGAACCGGGGAGCTGTTTTTT.

The V gene is TRBV15, the J gene TRBJ2-3; D remains unclear. The germline V gene encodes CDR1 LNHNV and CDR2 YYDKDF (reference sequence). The CDR3 spans 15 residues. Trimming cost V 1 base and J 2 bases, with 10 bases left between them. CDR3 sequence reads: CATSRGDVPTDTQYF. DNA of the CDR3: TGTGCCACCAGCAGAGGAGACGTTCCCACAGATACGCAGTATTTT.

With respect to this clonotype: This may stem from a read error, because a much larger clone lies one nucleotide away. The chain is built from TRBV25-1 and TRBJ2-5, with 8 bases lining up with TRBD1. This CDR3 region has 16 residues. CDR1 and CDR2 (germline): MGHDK, SYGVNS. CDR3 coding DNA: TGTGCCAACAGTGTCCCGGGACAGGACGTTGGAGAGACCCAGTACTTC. Translating gives CANSVPGQDVGETQYF.

Points on this clonotype: The CDR3 end shows no conserved phenylalanine or tryptophan, and so a read error is likely. It is unclear where the CDR3 begins or ends on the DNA, so no DNA is shown, and the CDR3 is as TCRdb lists it. This chain connects TRBV7-2 to TRBJ1-6. The CDR3 is 11 residues long, counting both termini. The germline V gene has CDR1 SGHTA and CDR2 FQGNSA. The chain's CDR3 is CASSLRGGPNY.

The sample holds a few counts of this clonotype. The CDR3 region has the DNA TGCAGCGTGAGGGTGAGGAATGAGCAGTTCTTC. This encodes CSVRVRNEQFF. The chain carries TRBV29-1 and TRBJ2-1; D may be TRBD2 (5 bases). CDR1 and CDR2 (germline): SQVTM, ANQGSEA. The CDR3 is 11 residues long. Deletions cut 6 bases from V and 7 bases from J, with 10 bases between.

This clonotype was observed at least ten times. The CDR3: CASSLDGQTNTEAFF. The CDR3 DNA reads as TGTGCCAGCAGCTTAGATGGACAGACAAACACTGAAGCTTTCTTT. J is TRBJ1-1 and V is TRBV7-9, with D perhaps TRBD1 (6 bases). Trimming left V 1 base short and J 2 bases short, with 11 bases between. Germline CDR1 and CDR2: SEHNR and FQNEAQ (reference sequence). The CDR3 extends over 15 amino acids.

The rearrangement uses TRBV24-1 and TRBJ1-4; 7 nucleotides match TRBD1. CDR1 and CDR2 (germline): KGHDR, SFDVKD. This CDR3 has 14 amino acids. Unmatched junction bases numbered 8, after V lost 6 bases and J lost 8 bases. Here the CDR3 DNA reads TGTGCCACCAGTTTTAGGGGGCGCAGCGAAAAACTGTTTTTT. It specifies CATSFRGRSEKLFF.

This clonotype was counted a few times. CDR3 sequence reads: CASSPRGGTSQPQHF. The CDR3 DNA sequence: TGTGCCAGCAGCCCCAGGGGGGGGACAAGTCAGCCCCAGCATTTT. The rearrangement joins TRBV6-5 to TRBJ1-5; TRBD1 matches at 7 bases. CDR1 and CDR2 from the germline V gene are MNHEY and SVGAGI. The CDR3 extends over 15 amino acids. Germline trimming cut 6 bases from V and 6 bases from J; bases unmatched to any gene: 11.

V gene TRBV5-5 combines with J gene TRBJ1-1; D is undetermined. The CDR3 is 14 amino acids. Trimming pared 7 bases from V and 7 bases from J, leaving 20 bases between. Germline V gene sequence: CDR1 SGHKS, CDR2 YYEKEE (reference sequence). The CDR3 protein is CASGPPVPAIEAFF. The CDR3 coding sequence is TGTGCCAGCGGACCTCCGGTTCCGGCCATTGAAGCTTTCTTT.

The chain carries TRBV7-9 and TRBJ1-2; 9 bases map to TRBD1. From germline, CDR1 is SEHNR and CDR2 FQNEAQ (reference sequence). Trimming cost V 4 bases and J 7 bases; bases outside gene matches: 7. The CDR3 is made up of 14 amino acids. The CDR3 sequence: CASSWGQGEGGYTF. The CDR3 DNA is TGTGCCAGCAGCTGGGGACAGGGTGAGGGTGGCTACACCTTC. Complete variable domain (other parts from reference TRBV7-9 and TRBJ1-2): DTGVSQNPRHKITKRGQNVTFRCDPISEHNRLYWYRQTLGQGPEFLTYFQNEAQLEKSRLLSDRFSAERPKGSFSTLEIQRTEQGDSAMYLCASSWGQGEGGYTFGSGTRLTVV.

This clonotype turned up a few times. This chain connects TRBV10-2 to TRBJ2-5; possible D gene TRBD1, 5 bases. V was trimmed by 2 bases and J by 0 bases, leaving 10 bases between them. This CDR3 contains 15 residues. Germline V gene data show CDR1 as WSHSY and CDR2 as SAAADI. CDR3 region: CASSETQGYQETQYF. CDR3 DNA sequence: TGCGCCAGCAGTGAGACCCAGGGATACCAAGAGACCCAGTACTTC.